One sample yielded the 22 T cell receptor beta chains listed below, sequenced in a study of blood T cell repertoires in COVID-19. Clones were sequenced by immunoSEQ multiplex PCR, and TCRdb holds only the in-frame ones, with some missing. Among 84,000 or so clones listed, roughly 74% were seen once. Sequencing input: peripheral blood. The receptors derive from a man aged 70-80 years with COVID-19, enrolled during active disease.

The chain uses TRBV6-5 and TRBJ2-5, with D perhaps matching TRBD2 (5 bases). Germline V gene lookup returns CDR1 MNHEY and CDR2 SVGAGI. Trimming left V 4 bases short and J 2 bases short, with 8 bases between. The CDR3 runs to 13 residues. CDR3 residues: CASSSTGQETQYF. For the CDR3, the DNA is TGTGCCAGCAGTTCCACGGGACAAGAGACCCAGTACTTC.

This chain uses TRBV7-2 with TRBJ2-5; a weak D match, TRBD1 (5 bases). CDR1 and CDR2 from the germline V gene are SGHTA and FQGNSA. V lost 2 bases and J lost 3, with 7 bases in between. This CDR3 has 13 residues. The CDR3 is CASSLKGEETQYF. CDR3 nucleotide sequence: TGTGCCAGCAGCTTAAAAGGGGAAGAGACCCAGTACTTC.

The J gene is TRBJ2-4, the V gene TRBV7-2; D is perhaps TRBD2 (6 bases). V was cut by 2 bases and J by 2 bases, with 22 bases left in between. CDR3 length: 19 amino acids. The germline V gene has CDR1 SGHTA and CDR2 FQGNSA. The CDR3 DNA reads TGTGCCAGCAGCTTAAACGGGGGTAGCGGAACAATACCCAAAAACATTCAGTACTTC. Protein sequence: CASSLNGGSGTIPKNIQYF.

The V gene is TRBV6-1, the J gene TRBJ1-5; D perhaps matches TRBD1 (5 bases). This CDR3 spans 14 amino acids. The germline V gene encodes CDR1 MNHNS and CDR2 SASEGT. V lost 5 bases and J 0 bases, leaving 8 bases between the germline ends. The CDR3, as DNA: TGTGCCAGCAGTTCAGGGTATAGCAATCAGCCCCAGCATTTT. Protein sequence: CASSSGYSNQPQHF.

The chain recombines TRBV5-4 with TRBJ2-7, with TRBD1 identical over 7 bases. The CDR3 covers 13 residues. The V gene's germline CDR1 is SGHNT and CDR2 YYREEE (reference sequence). V was clipped by 0 bases and J by 5 bases; unmatched bases: 2. The CDR3, as DNA: TGTGCCAGCAGCTTGGTAACAGGGGACGAGCAGTACTTC. Residues: CASSLVTGDEQYF.

The V call is TRBV14, the J call TRBJ1-3; D is ambiguous. Germline values: CDR1 SGHDN, CDR2 FVKESK. With 4 bases removed from V and 4 bases from J, the gap between germline ends came to 8 bases. The CDR3 has 13 residues. This CDR3 is CASSLQQGNTIYF. The CDR3 DNA reads TGTGCCAGCAGCCTACAACAGGGAAACACCATATATTTT.

This chain connects TRBV5-5 to TRBJ2-7, with no clear D. Trimming left V 0 bases short and J 0 bases short, with 7 bases between. Germline V gives CDR1 SGHKS, CDR2 YYEKEE (reference sequence). The length of the CDR3 is 14 residues. Written as DNA, the CDR3 is TGTGCCAGCAGCTTGGCCTTCAGCTCCTACGAGCAGTACTTC. It is translated as CASSLAFSSYEQYF.

V and J are TRBV2 and TRBJ1-5; 10 nucleotides align to TRBD1. The V gene's germline CDR1 is SNHLY and CDR2 FYNNEI. The CDR3 has 15 residues. V dropped 4 bases and J dropped 6; count of bases not matched to a gene: 6. CDR3 protein: CASSATGGSRQPQHF. The CDR3 DNA reads TGTGCCAGCAGTGCGACAGGGGGCTCTCGTCAGCCCCAGCATTTT.

This clone came up a few times. This chain connects TRBV7-2 to TRBJ1-2, with D maybe TRBD1 (6 bases). The germline CDR1 and CDR2 sequences are SGHTA and FQGNSA. The V end lost 2 bases, the J end lost 2 bases, and 18 bases lay between the germline ends. The CDR3 is 17 amino acids. CDR3 nucleotides: TGTGCCAGCAGCTTATCGACCCATGGCAGGGGAAACTATGGCTACACCTTC. Its protein product is CASSLSTHGRGNYGYTF.

The V and J genes are TRBV4-2 and TRBJ2-1; 8 bases are shared with TRBD2. Germline trimming cut 0 bases from V and 8 bases from J; bases unmatched to any gene: 9. CDR1 and CDR2 (germline): LGHNA, YNFKEQ. CDR3 size: 16 residues. The DNA for the CDR3 is TGTGCCAGCAGCCAAGAACCCGGGGGGGCCATGGATGAGCAGTTCTTC. It encodes CASSQEPGGAMDEQFF.

This chain uses TRBV20-1 with TRBJ1-1; TRBD1 matches 7 bases. V was pared by 3 bases and J by 1 base, with 5 bases of the junction left unmatched. Germline CDR1 and CDR2: DFQATT and SNEGSKA (reference sequence). This CDR3 comprises 14 residues. DNA of the CDR3: TGCAGTGCTAGTCTGGACAGGCAGAACACTGAAGCTTTCTTT. Encoded protein: CSASLDRQNTEAFF.

The rearrangement uses TRBV5-1 and TRBJ2-7, with D possibly matching TRBD1 (6 bases). From germline, CDR1 is SGHRS and CDR2 YFSETQ. The V and J ends lost 3 bases and 0 bases respectively, with 13 bases between them. This CDR3 is built from 15 residues. This CDR3 reads CASSSGTPLSYEQYF. Here the CDR3 DNA reads TGCGCCAGCAGCTCCGGGACACCTCTCTCCTACGAGCAGTACTTC.

This clone was seen only a few times. This sample includes further DNA sequences coding for the same CDR3. The chain uses TRBV29-1 and TRBJ2-3; 9 positions agree with TRBD2. The CDR3 runs 13 residues. Per germline, CDR1 SQVTM and CDR2 ANQGSEA. J gave up 5 bases and V 4 bases, and 4 bases lay outside the gene matches. The CDR3 DNA reads as TGCAGCGTTGGTAGCGGGGGAGGAGATACGCAGTATTTT. As protein: CSVGSGGGDTQYF.

V usage is TRBV29-1 and J usage is TRBJ2-5, with a weak D call TRBD2 (5 bases). The CDR3 covers 14 residues. Per the germline V gene, CDR1 is SQVTM and CDR2 is ANQGSEA. V was cut by 2 bases and J by 2 bases, with 12 bases left in between. This chain's CDR3 is CSVESISAQETQYF. CDR3 coding DNA: TGCAGCGTTGAAAGCATTAGCGCTCAAGAGACCCAGTACTTC.

This chain links TRBV12-3 or TRBV12-4 with TRBJ2-7; D remains ambiguous. This CDR3 is 12 amino acids long. V lost 3 bases, J lost 4 bases, and 7 bases lay in between. The CDR3 DNA is TGTGCCAGCAGTTTGGCAGTGTACGAGCAGTACTTC. Its protein product is CASSLAVYEQYF.

This rearrangement joins TRBV29-1 to TRBJ1-1; 7 bases agree with TRBD1. V lost 7 bases to trimming and J lost 7 bases; unmatched junction nucleotides: 3. The CDR3 totals 10 residues. Germline loops: CDR1 SQVTM, CDR2 ANQGSEA. This CDR3 is CSADRSEAFF. The CDR3 nucleotides read TGCAGCGCGGACAGGAGTGAAGCTTTCTTT.

The chain joins TRBV5-1 to TRBJ1-1; 7 bases match TRBD1. CDR1 and CDR2 (germline): SGHRS, YFSETQ. This CDR3 contains 15 residues. With 4 bases clipped from V and 1 base from J, the junction kept 7 bases outside the gene matches. CDR3 loop: CASSTSGQWNTEAFF. In DNA form, the CDR3 reads TGCGCCAGCAGCACCTCGGGACAGTGGAACACTGAAGCTTTCTTT. Complete variable domain (other parts from reference TRBV5-1 and TRBJ1-1): KAGVTQTPRYLIKTRGQQVTLSCSPISGHRSVSWYQQTPGQGLQFLFEYFSETQRNKGNFPGRFSGRQFSNSRSEMNVSTLELGDSALYLCASSTSGQWNTEAFFGQGTRLTVV.

There are a few counts of this clone. The chain has TRBV29-1 and TRBJ1-1; D gene uncertain. Germline CDR1 reads SQVTM; CDR2 reads ANQGSEA. This CDR3 region has 13 residues. V was shortened by 1 base and J by 10 bases, with 16 bases between the two germline ends. In DNA form, the CDR3 reads TGCAGCGTTGAAGTACCCCGTTTGCGAGTAGCTTTCTTT. As protein: CSVEVPRLRVAFF.

The chain combines TRBV19 with TRBJ2-7; maybe TRBD2 (6 bases). Trimming pared 3 bases from V and 0 bases from J, leaving 9 bases between. Germline V lookup: CDR1 LNHDA, CDR2 SQIVND (reference sequence). The CDR3 runs to 14 residues. CDR3 protein: CASSISGSSYEQYF. In DNA, the CDR3 is TGTGCCAGTAGTATTAGCGGAAGCTCCTACGAGCAGTACTTC.

This clone was recorded only once. The gene calls are TRBV30 and TRBJ2-3, with D unclear. The CDR3 sequence is 13 residues long. V dropped 3 bases and J dropped 0 bases, with 7 bases sitting between them. Germline V gene lookup returns CDR1 GTSNPN and CDR2 SVGIG (reference sequence). The CDR3 sequence is CAWRKRSTDTQYF. The CDR3 coding sequence is TGTGCCTGGAGAAAACGGAGCACAGATACGCAGTATTTT.

This chain joins TRBV27 and TRBJ1-1; TRBD1 matches 8 bases. Trimming removed 3 bases from V and 1 base from J; junction bases left unmatched: 4. This CDR3 has 15 amino acids. Germline CDR1 and CDR2: MNHEY and SMNVEV (reference sequence). CDR3 amino acids: CASSFDRGRNTEAFF. The CDR3 DNA reads TGTGCCAGCAGTTTCGACAGGGGAAGGAACACTGAAGCTTTCTTT.

This clone appeared a few times. The V call is TRBV5-1, the J call TRBJ1-1; 9 bases line up with TRBD1. Germline loops: CDR1 SGHRS, CDR2 YFSETQ. The CDR3 totals 14 residues. The junction had 0 bases not matched to a gene; V was cut back by 1 base and J by 2 bases. The CDR3 nucleotides are TGCGCCAGCAGCTTGACAGGGGGCAACACTGAAGCTTTCTTT. Protein product: CASSLTGGNTEAFF. Drawing the rest from reference TRBV5-1 and TRBJ1-1, the complete variable domain is KAGVTQTPRYLIKTRGQQVTLSCSPISGHRSVSWYQQTPGQGLQFLFEYFSETQRNKGNFPGRFSGRQFSNSRSEMNVSTLELGDSALYLCASSLTGGNTEAFFGQGTRLTVV.